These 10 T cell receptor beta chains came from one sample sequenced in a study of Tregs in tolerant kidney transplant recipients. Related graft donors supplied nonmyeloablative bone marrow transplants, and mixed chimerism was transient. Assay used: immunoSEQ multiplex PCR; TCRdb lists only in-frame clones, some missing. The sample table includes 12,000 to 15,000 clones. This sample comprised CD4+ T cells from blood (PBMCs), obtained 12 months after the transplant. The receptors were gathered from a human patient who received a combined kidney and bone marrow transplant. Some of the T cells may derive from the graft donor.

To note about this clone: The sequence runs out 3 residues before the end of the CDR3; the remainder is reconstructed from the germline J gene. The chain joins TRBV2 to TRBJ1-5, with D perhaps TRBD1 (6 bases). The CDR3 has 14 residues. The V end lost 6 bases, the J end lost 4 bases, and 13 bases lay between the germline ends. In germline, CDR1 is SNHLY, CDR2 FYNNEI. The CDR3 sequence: CASRPGQTNQPQHF. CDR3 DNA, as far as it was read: TGTGCCAGCAGACCGGGACAAACAAATCAGCCC.

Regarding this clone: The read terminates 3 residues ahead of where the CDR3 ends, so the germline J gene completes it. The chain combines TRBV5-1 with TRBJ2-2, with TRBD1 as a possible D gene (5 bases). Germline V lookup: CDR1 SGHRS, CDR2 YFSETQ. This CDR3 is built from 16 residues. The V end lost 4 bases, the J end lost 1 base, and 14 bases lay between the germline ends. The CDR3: CASSIEVGQNTGELFF. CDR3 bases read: TGCGCCAGCAGCATCGAAGTGGGGCAGAACACCGGGGAG.

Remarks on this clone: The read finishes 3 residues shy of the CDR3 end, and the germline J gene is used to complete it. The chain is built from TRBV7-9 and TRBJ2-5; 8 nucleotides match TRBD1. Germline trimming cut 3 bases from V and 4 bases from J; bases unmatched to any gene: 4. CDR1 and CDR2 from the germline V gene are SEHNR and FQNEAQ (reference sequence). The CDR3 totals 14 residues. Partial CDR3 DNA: TGTGCCAGCAGCTTTCCAGGGGGCCGAGAGACC. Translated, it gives CASSFPGGRET. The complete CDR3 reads CASSFPGGRETQYF.

The part of the CDR3 DNA that was read is TGTGCCAGCAGTTCCGACAGGAGTTACACAGATACG. Its protein product is CASSSDRSYTDT. The entire CDR3 sequence reads CASSSDRSYTDTQYF. This chain uses TRBV5-4 with TRBJ2-3; a possible D gene is TRBD1 (6 bases). The CDR3 is cut off 3 residues early in the read; its end comes from the germline J gene. Trimming took off 5 bases at V and 2 bases at J, with 15 bases between the two ends. This CDR3 is built from 15 residues. Germline assignment: CDR1 SGHNT and CDR2 YYREEE (reference sequence).

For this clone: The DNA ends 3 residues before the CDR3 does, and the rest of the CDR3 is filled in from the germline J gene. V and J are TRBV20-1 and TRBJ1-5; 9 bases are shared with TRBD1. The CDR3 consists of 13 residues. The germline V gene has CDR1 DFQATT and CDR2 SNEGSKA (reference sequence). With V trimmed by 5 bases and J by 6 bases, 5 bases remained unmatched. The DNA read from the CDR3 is TGCAGTGCTGATGGACAGGGGTCTCAGCCC. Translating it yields CSADGQGSQP. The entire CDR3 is CSADGQGSQPQHF.

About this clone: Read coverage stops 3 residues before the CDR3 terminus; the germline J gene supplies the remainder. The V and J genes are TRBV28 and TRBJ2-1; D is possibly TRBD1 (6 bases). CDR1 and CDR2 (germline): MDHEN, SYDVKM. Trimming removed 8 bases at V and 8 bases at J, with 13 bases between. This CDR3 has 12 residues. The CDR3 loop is CASGGQLDEQFF. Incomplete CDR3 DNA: TGTGCCAGCGGGGGCCAATTGGATGAG.

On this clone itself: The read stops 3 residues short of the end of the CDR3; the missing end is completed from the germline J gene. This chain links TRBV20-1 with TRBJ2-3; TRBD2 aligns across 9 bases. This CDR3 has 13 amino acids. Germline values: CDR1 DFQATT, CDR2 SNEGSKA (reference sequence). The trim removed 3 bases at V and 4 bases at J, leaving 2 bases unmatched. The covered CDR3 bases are TGCAGTGCTAGCGGCGGGAGGGCAGATACG. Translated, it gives CSASGGRADT. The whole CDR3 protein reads CSASGGRADTQYF.

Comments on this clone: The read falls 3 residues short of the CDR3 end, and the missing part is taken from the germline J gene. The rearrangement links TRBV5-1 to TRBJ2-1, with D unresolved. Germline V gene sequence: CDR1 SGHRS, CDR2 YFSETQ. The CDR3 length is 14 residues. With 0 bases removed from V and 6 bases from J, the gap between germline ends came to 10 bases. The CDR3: CASSLGTSGNEQFF. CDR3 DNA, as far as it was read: TGCGCCAGCAGCTTGGGTACGTCGGGCAATGAG.

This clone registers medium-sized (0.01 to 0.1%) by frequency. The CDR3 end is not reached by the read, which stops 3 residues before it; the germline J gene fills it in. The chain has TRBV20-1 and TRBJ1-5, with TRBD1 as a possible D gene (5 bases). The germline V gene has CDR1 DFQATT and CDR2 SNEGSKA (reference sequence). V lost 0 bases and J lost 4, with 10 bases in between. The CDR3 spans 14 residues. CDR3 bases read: TGCAGTGCTAGAGATCGAGGGGCAAATCAGCCC. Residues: CSARDRGANQP. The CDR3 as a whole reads CSARDRGANQPQHF.

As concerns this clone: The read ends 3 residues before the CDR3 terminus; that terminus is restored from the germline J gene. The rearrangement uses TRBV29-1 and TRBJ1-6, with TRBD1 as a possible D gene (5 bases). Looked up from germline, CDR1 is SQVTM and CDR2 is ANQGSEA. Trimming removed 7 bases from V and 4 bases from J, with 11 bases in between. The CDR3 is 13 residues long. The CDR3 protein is CSATEGYNSPLHF. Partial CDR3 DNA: TGCAGCGCCACGGAGGGGTATAATTCACCC.